These 19 T cell receptor beta chains were sequenced from one sample in a study of blood T cell repertoires in COVID-19. Sequencing used immunoSEQ multiplex PCR; TCRdb keeps in-frame clones, though not all of them. This table has approximately 250,000 clones, 70% to 85% appearing once. The sample was peripheral blood. These receptors were collected from a man aged 35 to 55 who had recovered from COVID-19.

The chain is built from TRBV11-3 and TRBJ2-5, with 8 bases that match TRBD2. The J segment lost 4 bases and the V segment lost 3 bases, leaving 1 base of the junction unmatched. Looked up from germline, CDR1 is SGHNT and CDR2 is YENEEA. The length of the CDR3 is 13 residues. CDR3 sequence (DNA): TGTGCCAGCAGCTTTCTAGCGGGAGAGACCCAGTACTTC. Translation gives CASSFLAGETQYF.

The chain carries TRBV24-1 and TRBJ2-1; the D gene is possibly TRBD1 (5 bases). The V gene's germline CDR1 is KGHDR and CDR2 SFDVKD. The CDR3 extends over 13 amino acids. Between the trimmed V and J ends, which lost 9 bases and 0 bases, there was a span of 8 bases. The CDR3 DNA reads as TGTGCCACCTCCAGGGTCTCCTACAATGAGCAGTTCTTC. Its translation: CATSRVSYNEQFF.

The CDR3 bases are TGTGCCAGCAGCTTGTTCGTCAGGGCCTACGAGCAGTACTTC. This sequence encodes CASSLFVRAYEQYF. The chain has TRBV11-3 and TRBJ2-7; the D gene is possibly TRBD1 (5 bases). CDR3 length: 14 residues. V was clipped by 3 bases and J by 2 bases, with 11 bases between them. Germline-derived CDR1 and CDR2 are SGHNT and YENEEA.

The J gene is TRBJ1-1, the V gene TRBV4-1; tentatively, D is TRBD1 (5 bases). Germline assignment: CDR1 MGHRA and CDR2 YSYEKL. CDR3 size: 15 residues. V shed 1 base and J shed 1 base, with 10 bases lying between them. This CDR3 is CASSQGWGGNTEAFF. Here the CDR3 DNA reads TGCGCCAGCAGCCAAGGATGGGGGGGGAACACTGAAGCTTTCTTT.

This clone was seen a few times. The rearrangement joins TRBV6-2 or TRBV6-3 to TRBJ1-5; D is undetermined. Germline CDR1 MNHEY, CDR2 SVGEGT. V lost 5 bases to trimming and J lost 0 bases, with 5 bases between them. The CDR3 covers 13 residues. CDR3 region: CASSSVSNQPQHF. DNA of the CDR3: TGTGCCAGCAGTAGCGTTAGCAATCAGCCCCAGCATTTT.

The rearrangement joins TRBV5-1 to TRBJ2-5; 7 bases map to TRBD2. Trimming removed 6 bases from V and 3 bases from J; junction bases left unmatched: 5. The CDR3 has 13 amino acids. CDR1 is SGHRS and CDR2 is YFSETQ in the germline V gene. CDR3 sequence reads: CASTRGEEETQYF. In DNA, the CDR3 is TGCGCCAGCACCCGGGGGGAAGAAGAGACCCAGTACTTC.

The J gene is TRBJ2-1, the V gene TRBV5-5, with TRBD2 matching over 10 bases. Unmatched junction bases numbered 7, after V lost 3 bases and J lost 7 bases. This CDR3 region has 15 residues. Germline loops: CDR1 SGHKS, CDR2 YYEKEE (reference sequence). For the CDR3, the DNA is TGTGCCAGCAGCTCGCTAGCGGGGGCCCCTAATGAGCAGTTCTTC. It encodes CASSSLAGAPNEQFF.

This rearrangement joins TRBV7-5 to TRBJ1-5; the table's TRBD1 call for D was not verified on the DNA. TRBV7-5 is classified as a pseudogene. CDR3 length: 18 residues. CDR3 sequence: CVRGPSRQGAMSNQPQHF. The CDR3 region has the DNA TGTGTCAGAGGGCCTTCAAGACAGGGGGCTATGAGCAATCAGCCCCAGCATTTT.

This clone has just a few counts. The chain uses TRBV20-1 and TRBJ1-1; D might be TRBD1 (5 bases). The CDR3 loop spans 16 amino acids. The germline CDR1 and CDR2 sequences are DFQATT and SNEGSKA (reference sequence). Trimming removed 3 bases from V and 5 bases from J, with 22 bases in between. This CDR3 reads CSASSVRGYPRTEAFF. CDR3 sequence (DNA): TGCAGTGCTAGTTCGGTAAGGGGCTATCCGAGGACTGAAGCTTTCTTT.

V and J are TRBV2 and TRBJ1-6; a weak D match, TRBD1 (5 bases). Germline V gene data show CDR1 as SNHLY and CDR2 as FYNNEI. V was cut by 7 bases and J by 8 bases, with 9 bases left in between. The CDR3 contains 12 residues. CDR3 sequence: CASMEGYSPLHF. The CDR3 DNA reads TGTGCCAGCATGGAGGGGTATTCACCCCTCCACTTT.

CDR3 amino acids: CASSQVGTGGSSYEQYF. The CDR3 region has the DNA TGTGCCAGCAGCCAAGTGGGGACAGGGGGTAGCTCCTACGAGCAGTACTTC. The chain has TRBV13 and TRBJ2-7; TRBD1 aligns across 11 bases. Trimming at V came to 5 bases and at J to 0 bases, leaving 9 bases not matched to a gene. CDR3 length equals 17 residues. Germline V gene lookup returns CDR1 PRHDT and CDR2 FYEKMQ (reference sequence).

The CDR3 DNA is TGTGCCAGTACCCCAGGAGCGGGACCCGACACCGGGGAGCTGTTTTTT. It codes for CASTPGAGPDTGELFF. This sequence joins TRBV19 and TRBJ2-2; the match to TRBD2 covers 7 bases. Germline CDR1 LNHDA, CDR2 SQIVND (reference sequence). The J segment lost 3 bases and the V segment lost 7 bases, leaving 11 bases of the junction unmatched. This CDR3 region has 16 residues.

The chain links TRBV5-1 to TRBJ2-5; D possibly corresponds to TRBD2 (5 bases). CDR3 length: 13 amino acids. Trimming shortened V by 0 bases and J by 2 bases, and 5 bases separated the two germline ends. The V gene's germline CDR1 is SGHRS and CDR2 YFSETQ. This chain's CDR3 is CASSLGEQETQYF. The CDR3 coding sequence is TGCGCCAGCAGCTTGGGGGAGCAAGAGACCCAGTACTTC.

The table lists this clone with a few counts. The chain has TRBV19 and TRBJ2-5; 12 nucleotides match TRBD2. V gave up 8 bases and J gave up 6 bases; unmatched junction bases: 7. CDR1 LNHDA and CDR2 SQIVND come from the germline V gene (reference sequence). The CDR3 contains 14 residues. The CDR3 bases are TGTGCCAGTCGAACTAGCGGGGGGCGTCAGACCCAGTACTTC. It encodes CASRTSGGRQTQYF. The full variable domain, in which reference TRBV19 and TRBJ2-5 provide the parts outside the CDR3, is DGGITQSPKYLFRKEGQNVTLSCEQNLNHDAMYWYRQDPGQGLRLIYYSQIVNDFQKGDIAEGYSVSREKKESFPLTVTSAQKNPTAFYLCASRTSGGRQTQYFGPGTRLLVL.

This clone was counted once. The V and J genes are TRBV27 and TRBJ2-2; D may be TRBD1 (6 bases). V was shortened by 4 bases and J by 5 bases, with 14 bases between the two germline ends. This CDR3 contains 15 residues. Germline assignment: CDR1 MNHEY and CDR2 SMNVEV (reference sequence). The CDR3 sequence: CASSSRTVQTGELFF. CDR3 coding DNA: TGTGCCAGCAGTTCCCGGACAGTCCAGACCGGGGAGCTGTTTTTT.

The chain recombines TRBV27 with TRBJ2-1, with 9 nucleotides matching TRBD1. CDR1 MNHEY and CDR2 SMNVEV come from the germline V gene (reference sequence). V shed 7 bases, J shed 5 bases, and the junction held 12 bases outside the gene matches. The CDR3 is made up of 16 amino acids. For the CDR3, the DNA is TGTGCCAGCAACCCGAGGGGACAGGGATCGAACAATGAGCAGTTCTTC. Translating gives CASNPRGQGSNNEQFF.

V is TRBV5-1 and J is TRBJ1-3, with a weak D call TRBD1 (6 bases). V lost 0 bases and J lost 0, with 10 bases in between. The CDR3 totals 16 residues. CDR1 is SGHRS and CDR2 is YFSETQ in the germline V gene. CDR3 nucleotides: TGCGCCAGCAGCTTGGGAGGGACAAACTCTGGAAACACCATATATTTT. Translation: CASSLGGTNSGNTIYF.

The chain employs TRBV18 and TRBJ2-2, with D possibly TRBD2 on 6 matching bases. Germline V gives CDR1 KGHSH, CDR2 LQKENI. With 5 bases removed from V and 7 bases from J, the gap between germline ends came to 11 bases. This CDR3 comprises 13 residues. The CDR3 sequence is CASSRLEGGELFF. The CDR3 DNA follows: TGTGCCAGCTCAAGACTAGAGGGCGGGGAGCTGTTTTTT.

This chain connects TRBV25-1 to TRBJ1-4; D is unclear. The CDR3 consists of 16 residues. Trimming shortened V by 1 base and J by 8 bases, and 17 bases separated the two germline ends. Germline V CDR1 and CDR2: MGHDK, SYGVNS. CDR3 bases: TGTGCCAGCAGTGAATGGCGGGCGGCACCGGAAGAAAAACTGTTTTTT. Protein sequence: CASSEWRAAPEEKLFF.